This record concerns one TCR beta chain sequence. Its antigen remains unknown. CDR3 length: 18 residues. With V trimmed by 5 bases and J by 4 bases, 13 bases remained unmatched. The germline CDR1 and CDR2 sequences are PRHDT and FYEKMQ (reference sequence). The sample originates from a study of cytomegalovirus exposure and HLA in healthy donors. Regarding the study as a whole: Upon later analysis, TCR association rates were observed to vary by HLA locus, being highest for DRB1 and lowest for HLA-C.

Primers included in the PCR were 60 Vbeta and 13 Jbeta primers. Produced via immunoSEQ multiplex PCR; TCRdb's table is partial and in-frame only. The sample carries about 160,000 clones, roughly 77% recorded once. The chain joins TRBV13 to TRBJ2-1; TRBD2 matches at 11 bases. The clonotype originates from a man aged 45-65 years in good health and CMV-seropositive. The specimen was PBMCs. CDR3 region: CASSPKPLAGGGYNEQFF. CDR3 DNA sequence: TGTGCCAGCAGCCCAAAACCCCTAGCGGGGGGTGGTTACAATGAGCAGTTCTTC.